This TCR beta chain was identified in a study of blood T cell repertoires in COVID-19. This clone was observed once. As originally analysed: Amplification of reference gene primers was used by the study to estimate nucleated cell counts. Profiling relied on immunoSEQ multiplex PCR, and the TCRdb table lists in-frame clones only, not all of them. V, J and clone size derive from that table, while D and trimming were established from the DNA sequence. Of 60,000 to 75,000 clones listed, roughly 87% are singletons. The CDR3 covers 14 residues. The ends were cut back, 0 bases at V and 5 bases at J, with 11 bases in the middle. CDR1 is SGHKS and CDR2 is YYEKEE in the germline V gene (reference sequence). Enrolment of Seattle patients took place during active infection, and they were followed longitudinally.

V usage is TRBV5-5 and J usage is TRBJ1-2; D is ambiguous. This sequence was found in a woman in her 50s with COVID-19, enrolled during active disease. The specimen sequenced was peripheral blood. The CDR3 DNA is TGTGCCAGCAGCTTGGAATCTTTTTTTTATGGCTACACCTTC. Translating it yields CASSLESFFYGYTF. Supplemented by reference TRBV5-5 and TRBJ1-2, the full variable domain reads DAGVTQSPTHLIKTRGQQVTLRCSPISGHKSVSWYQQVLGQGPQFIFQYYEKEERGRGNFPDRFSARQFPNYSSELNVNALLLGDSALYLCASSLESFFYGYTFGSGTRLTVV.